The T cell receptor beta chain described here comes from a study of neurological immune-mediated disorders. Germline V lookup: CDR1 SGHAT, CDR2 FQDESV (reference sequence). The CDR3 consists of 17 residues. V lost 5 bases and J 1 base, leaving 17 bases between the germline ends. Ten or more counts support this clonotype. TCRdb ran MiXCR on the 5' RACE reads and lists one entry per CDR3 protein. The sample shows about 62,000 distinct CDR3 sequences, about 3.7% of them seen only once. The rearrangement links TRBV11-1 to TRBJ2-2; the D gene is possibly TRBD1 (8 bases). The TCR was taken from a woman between 45 and 60 years old with multiple sclerosis. Input material: PBMCs. DNA for the CDR3: TGTGCCAGCAGCCCCCTAACAGGGGGGGGGAACACCGGGGAGCTGTTTTTT. Translating it yields CASSPLTGGGNTGELFF.